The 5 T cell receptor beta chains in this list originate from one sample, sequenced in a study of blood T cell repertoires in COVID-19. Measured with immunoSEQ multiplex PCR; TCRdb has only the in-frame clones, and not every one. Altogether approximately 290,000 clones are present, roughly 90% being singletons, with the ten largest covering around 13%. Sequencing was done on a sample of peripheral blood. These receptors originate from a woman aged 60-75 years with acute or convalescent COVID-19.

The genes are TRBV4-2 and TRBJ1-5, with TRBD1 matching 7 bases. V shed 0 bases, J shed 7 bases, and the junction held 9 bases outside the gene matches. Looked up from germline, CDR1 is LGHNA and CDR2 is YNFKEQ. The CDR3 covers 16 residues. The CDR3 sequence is CASSQDQGSGGQPQHF. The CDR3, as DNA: TGTGCCAGCAGCCAAGATCAAGGGTCAGGGGGACAGCCCCAGCATTTT.

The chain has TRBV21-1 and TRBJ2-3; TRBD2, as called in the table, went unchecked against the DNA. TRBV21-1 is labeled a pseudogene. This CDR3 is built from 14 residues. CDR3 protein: CASSKGLGTDTQYF. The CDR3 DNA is TGTGCCAGCAGCAAAGGGCTAGGTACAGATACGCAGTATTTT.

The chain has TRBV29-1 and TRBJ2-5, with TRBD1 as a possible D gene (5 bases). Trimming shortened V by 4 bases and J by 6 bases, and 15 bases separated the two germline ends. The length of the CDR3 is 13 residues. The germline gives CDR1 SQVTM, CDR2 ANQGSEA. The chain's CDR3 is CSVGGRGAQTQYF. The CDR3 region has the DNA TGCAGCGTTGGTGGTAGGGGCGCGCAGACCCAGTACTTC.

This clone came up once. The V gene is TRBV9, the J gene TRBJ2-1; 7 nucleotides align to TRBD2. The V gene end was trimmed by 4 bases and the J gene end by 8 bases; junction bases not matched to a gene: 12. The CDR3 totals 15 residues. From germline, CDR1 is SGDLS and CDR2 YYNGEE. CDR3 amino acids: CASSPGLGVYHEQFF. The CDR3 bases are TGTGCCAGCAGCCCCGGACTAGGGGTATACCATGAGCAGTTCTTC.

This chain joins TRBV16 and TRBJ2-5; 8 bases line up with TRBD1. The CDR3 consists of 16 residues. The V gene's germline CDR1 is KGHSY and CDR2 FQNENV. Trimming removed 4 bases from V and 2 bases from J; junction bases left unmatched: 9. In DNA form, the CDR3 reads TGTGCCAGCAGCCTCCGCAGGGGGCCGCTGCAAGAGACCCAGTACTTC. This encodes CASSLRRGPLQETQYF.